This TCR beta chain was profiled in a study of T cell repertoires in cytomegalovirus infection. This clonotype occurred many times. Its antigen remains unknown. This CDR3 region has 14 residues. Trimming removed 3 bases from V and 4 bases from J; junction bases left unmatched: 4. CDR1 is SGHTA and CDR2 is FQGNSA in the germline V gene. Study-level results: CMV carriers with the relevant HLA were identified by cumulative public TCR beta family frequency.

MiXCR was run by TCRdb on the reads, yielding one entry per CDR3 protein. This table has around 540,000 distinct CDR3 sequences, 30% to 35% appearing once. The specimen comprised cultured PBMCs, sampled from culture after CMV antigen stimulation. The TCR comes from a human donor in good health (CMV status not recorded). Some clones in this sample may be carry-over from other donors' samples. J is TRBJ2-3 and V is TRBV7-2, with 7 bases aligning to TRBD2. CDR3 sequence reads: CASSLGGWADTQYF. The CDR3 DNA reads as TGTGCCAGCAGCTTGGGAGGGTGGGCAGATACGCAGTATTTT. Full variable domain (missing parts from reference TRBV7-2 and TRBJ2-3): GAGVSQSPSNKVTEKGKDVELRCDPISGHTALYWYRQSLGQGLEFLIYFQGNSAPDKSGLPSDRFSAERTGGSVSTLTIQRTQQEDSAVYLCASSLGGWADTQYFGPGTRLTVL.